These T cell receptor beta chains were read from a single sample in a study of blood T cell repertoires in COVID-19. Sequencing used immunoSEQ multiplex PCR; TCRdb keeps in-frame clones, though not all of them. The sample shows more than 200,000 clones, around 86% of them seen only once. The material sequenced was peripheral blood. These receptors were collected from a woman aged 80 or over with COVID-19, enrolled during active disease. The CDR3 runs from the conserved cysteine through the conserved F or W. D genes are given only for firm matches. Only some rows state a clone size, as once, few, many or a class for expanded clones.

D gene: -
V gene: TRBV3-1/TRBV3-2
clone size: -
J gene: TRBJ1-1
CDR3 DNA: TGTGCCAGCAGCCCCCCAGGTTCCTCAGGGACTGAAGCTTTCTTT
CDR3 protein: CASSPPGSSGTEAFF

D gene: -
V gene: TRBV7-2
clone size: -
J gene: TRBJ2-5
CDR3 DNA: TGTGCCAGCAGCTCGATGGGGGGACCAGAGACCCAGTACTTC
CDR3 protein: CASSSMGGPETQYF

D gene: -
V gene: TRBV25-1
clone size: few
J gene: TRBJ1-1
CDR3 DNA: TGTGCCAGCAGTGAGTTAGGGAGGAACACTGAAGCTTTCTTT
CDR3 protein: CASSELGRNTEAFF

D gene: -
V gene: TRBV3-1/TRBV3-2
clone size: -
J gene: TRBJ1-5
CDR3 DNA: TGTGCCAGCAGCCCTAAGCCGCTGACCGTCGGGGAGAGCAATCAGCCCCAGCATTTT
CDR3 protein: CASSPKPLTVGESNQPQHF

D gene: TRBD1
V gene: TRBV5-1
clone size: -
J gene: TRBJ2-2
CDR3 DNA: TGCGCCAGCAGCCCTGGGACAGGGGGCGGTCCCGCCCGGGAGCTGTTTTTT
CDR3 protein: CASSPGTGGGPARELFF

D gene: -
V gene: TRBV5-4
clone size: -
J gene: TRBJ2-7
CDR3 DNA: TGTGCCAGCAGCTTAGGAGGGTCCACCTACGAGCAGTACTTC
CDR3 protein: CASSLGGSTYEQYF

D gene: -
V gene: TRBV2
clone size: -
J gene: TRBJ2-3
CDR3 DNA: TGTGCCAGCAGTGGGCACCCCACAGATACGCAGTATTTT
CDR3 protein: CASSGHPTDTQYF

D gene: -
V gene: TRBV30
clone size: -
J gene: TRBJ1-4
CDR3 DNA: TGTGCCTGGAGTGTAGATCGGAGGGTCGAAAAACTGTTTTTT
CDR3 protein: CAWSVDRRVEKLFF

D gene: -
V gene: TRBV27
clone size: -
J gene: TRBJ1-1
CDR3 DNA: TGTGCCAGCAGTTTGGGTAGCATCAGCCGCAGCACTGAAGCTTTCTTT
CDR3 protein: CASSLGSISRSTEAFF

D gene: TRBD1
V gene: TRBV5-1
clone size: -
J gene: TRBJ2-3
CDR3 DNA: TGCGCCAGCAGCCCGCCTCAGACAGGGGGAGATACGCAGTATTTT
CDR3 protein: CASSPPQTGGDTQYF

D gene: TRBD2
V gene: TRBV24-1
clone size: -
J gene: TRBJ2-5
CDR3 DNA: TGTGCCACCAGTGACTTTCCCGGGGGGGGCTTGGAGACCCAGTACTTC
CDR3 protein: CATSDFPGGGLETQYF

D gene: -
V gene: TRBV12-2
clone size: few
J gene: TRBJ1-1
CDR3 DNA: TGTGCAGCGTTACAGGGTAACACTGAAGCTTTCTTT
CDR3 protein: CAALQGNTEAFF

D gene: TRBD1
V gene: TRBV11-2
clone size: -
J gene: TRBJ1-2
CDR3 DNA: TGTGCCAGCAGCTCCATGCGCGGGGGACAGGGGTTCTATGGCTACACCTTC
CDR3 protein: CASSSMRGGQGFYGYTF

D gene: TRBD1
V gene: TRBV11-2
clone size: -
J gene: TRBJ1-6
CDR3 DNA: TGTGCCAGCAGCTTTAGGGGGCGGAATTCACCCCTCCACTTT
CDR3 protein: CASSFRGRNSPLHF

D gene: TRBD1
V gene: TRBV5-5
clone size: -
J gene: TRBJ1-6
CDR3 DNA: TGTGCCAGCAGCAAGGGACAGGGGACCTATAATTCACCCCTCCACTTT
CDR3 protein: CASSKGQGTYNSPLHF

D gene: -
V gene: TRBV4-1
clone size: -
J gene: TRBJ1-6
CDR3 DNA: TGCGCCAGCAGCCAAGATCGCAGCTATAATTCACCCCTCCACTTT
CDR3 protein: CASSQDRSYNSPLHF

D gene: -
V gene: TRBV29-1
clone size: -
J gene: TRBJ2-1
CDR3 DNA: TGCAGTGGCCTCAGGGGAAAGAGCTCTGGTGAGCAGTTCTTC
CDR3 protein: CSGLRGKSSGEQFF

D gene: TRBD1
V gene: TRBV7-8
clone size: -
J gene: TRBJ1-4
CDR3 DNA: TGTGCCAGCAGCTACGGACAGGTAGCTCGGACTAATGAAAAACTGTTTTTT
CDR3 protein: CASSYGQVARTNEKLFF

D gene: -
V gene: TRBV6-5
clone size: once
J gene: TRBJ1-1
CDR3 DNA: TGTGCCAGCAGTTACGATCCCACGGACACTGAAGCTTTCTTT
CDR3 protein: CASSYDPTDTEAFF

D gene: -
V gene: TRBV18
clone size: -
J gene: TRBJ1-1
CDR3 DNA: TGTGCCAGCTCGCTTTGGGGGACTGAAGCCTTCTTT
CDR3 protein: CASSLWGTEAFF

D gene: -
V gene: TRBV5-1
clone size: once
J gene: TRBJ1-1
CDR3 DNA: TGCGCCAGCAGTAGTTTTGGAGGCGGCACTGAAGCTTTCTTT
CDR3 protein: CASSSFGGGTEAFF

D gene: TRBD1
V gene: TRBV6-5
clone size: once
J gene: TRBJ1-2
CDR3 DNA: TGTGCCAGCAGTTACAATTACAGGGGAACTAACTATGGCTACACCTTC
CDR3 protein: CASSYNYRGTNYGYTF

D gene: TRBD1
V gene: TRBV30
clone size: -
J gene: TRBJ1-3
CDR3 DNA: TGTGCCTTCTCGACAGGGCGAAACACCATATATTTT
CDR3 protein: CAFSTGRNTIYF

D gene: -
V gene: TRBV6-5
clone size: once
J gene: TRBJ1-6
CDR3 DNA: TGTGCCAGCAGGGACAGAAATTCACCCCTCCACTTT
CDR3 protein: CASRDRNSPLHF

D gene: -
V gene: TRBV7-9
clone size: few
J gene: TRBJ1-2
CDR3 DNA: TGTGCCAGCAGCGAGGGGGAGACATGGAGCCTCTATGGCTACACCTTC
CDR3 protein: CASSEGETWSLYGYTF

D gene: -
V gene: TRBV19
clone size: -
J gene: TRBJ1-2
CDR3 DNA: TGTGCCAGTAGTATGGCCCAGAATCTCTATGGCTACACCTTC
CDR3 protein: CASSMAQNLYGYTF

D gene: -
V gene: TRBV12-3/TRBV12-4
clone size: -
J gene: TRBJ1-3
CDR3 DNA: TGTGCCAGCAGTTCGACAGGAAACACCATATATTTT
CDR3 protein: CASSSTGNTIYF

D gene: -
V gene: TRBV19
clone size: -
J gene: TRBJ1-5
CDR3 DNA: TGTGCCAGTAAAGGGGCAGGGGCCCAAAATAGCAATCAGCCCCAGCATTTT
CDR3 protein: CASKGAGAQNSNQPQHF

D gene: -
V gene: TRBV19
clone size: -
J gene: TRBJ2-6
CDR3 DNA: TGTGCCAGTAGTATGCGAGGACTAACTGGGGCCAACGTCCTGACTTTC
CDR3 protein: CASSMRGLTGANVLTF

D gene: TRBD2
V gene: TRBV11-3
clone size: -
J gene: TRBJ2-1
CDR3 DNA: TGTGCCAGCAGCTTAAGGTCCCGGGCTAGCGGGAGTGATGAGCAGTTCTTC
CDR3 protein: CASSLRSRASGSDEQFF

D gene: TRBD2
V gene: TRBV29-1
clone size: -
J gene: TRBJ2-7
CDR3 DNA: TGCAGCGTGGTACCGCTAGCGGGAGTCTACGAGCAGTACTTC
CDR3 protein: CSVVPLAGVYEQYF

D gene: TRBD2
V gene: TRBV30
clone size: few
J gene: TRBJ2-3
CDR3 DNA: TGTGCCTGGAGTAAGCGGGGGGGCTACACAGATACGCAGTATTTT
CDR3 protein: CAWSKRGGYTDTQYF

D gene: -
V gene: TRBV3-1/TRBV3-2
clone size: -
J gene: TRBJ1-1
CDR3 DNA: TGTGCCAGCAGCCCCTGGGGACAACCAAAAGAAGCTTTCTTT
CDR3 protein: CASSPWGQPKEAFF

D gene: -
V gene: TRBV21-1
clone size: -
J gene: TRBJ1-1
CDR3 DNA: TGTGCCAGCAGCTTCCCGGGACAGGGGGCGGAGACCCCCGACACTGAAGCTTTCTTT
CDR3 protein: CASSFPGQGAETPDTEAFF

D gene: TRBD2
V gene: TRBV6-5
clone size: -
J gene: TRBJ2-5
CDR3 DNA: TGTGCCAGCAGTTACGGCGGGGGGCGTCGGGAGAAGACCCAGTACTTC
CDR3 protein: CASSYGGGRREKTQYF

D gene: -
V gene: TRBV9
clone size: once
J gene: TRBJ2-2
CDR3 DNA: TGTGCCAGCAGCGTAGCGGGTACCGGGGAGCTGTTTTTT
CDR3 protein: CASSVAGTGELFF

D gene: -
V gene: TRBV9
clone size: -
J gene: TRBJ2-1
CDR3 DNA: TGTGCCAGCAGCGTATTTACTAGCTCCTACAATGAGCAGTTCTTC
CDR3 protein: CASSVFTSSYNEQFF

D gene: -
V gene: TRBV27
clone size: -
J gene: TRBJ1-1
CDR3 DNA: TGTGCCAGCAGTGTCCGCTGGCAGGGGAACACTGAAGCTTTCTTT
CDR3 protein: CASSVRWQGNTEAFF

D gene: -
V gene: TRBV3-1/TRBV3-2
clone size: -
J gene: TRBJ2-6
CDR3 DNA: TGTGCCAGTGGGCAGGGCTACCAAAGCTCTGGGGCCAACGTCCTGACTTTC
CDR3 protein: CASGQGYQSSGANVLTF

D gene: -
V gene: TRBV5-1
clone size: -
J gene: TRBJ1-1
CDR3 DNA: TGCGCCAGCAGCTTGGCAGGACAAAACACTGAAGCTTTCTTT
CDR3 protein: CASSLAGQNTEAFF

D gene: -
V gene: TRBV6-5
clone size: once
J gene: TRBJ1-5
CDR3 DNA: TGTGCCAGCAGAAGAACGGAGAGCAATCAGCCCCAGCATTTT
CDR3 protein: CASRRTESNQPQHF

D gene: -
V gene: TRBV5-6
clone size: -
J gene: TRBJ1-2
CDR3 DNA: TGTGCCAGCAGCTTTCTAACAGCCGCCAAAATCAATGGCTACACCTTC
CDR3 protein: CASSFLTAAKINGYTF

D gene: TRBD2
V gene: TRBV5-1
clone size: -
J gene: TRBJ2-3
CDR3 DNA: TGCGCCAGCAGCCTTTCGAGCGGGGGGGCCTCAGATACGCAGTATTTT
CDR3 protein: CASSLSSGGASDTQYF

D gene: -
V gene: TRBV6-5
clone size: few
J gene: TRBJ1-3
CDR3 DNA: TGTGCCAGCAAAGGCCGGGGAACTGGAAACACCATATATTTT
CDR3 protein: CASKGRGTGNTIYF

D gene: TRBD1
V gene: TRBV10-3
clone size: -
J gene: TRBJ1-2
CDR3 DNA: TGTGCCATCAATAAGGGGGCAGACTATGGCTACACCTTC
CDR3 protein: CAINKGADYGYTF

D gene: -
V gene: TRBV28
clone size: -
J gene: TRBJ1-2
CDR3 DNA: TGTGCCAGCAGTGCCTCGCAGAGGGGCTACACCTTC
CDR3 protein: CASSASQRGYTF

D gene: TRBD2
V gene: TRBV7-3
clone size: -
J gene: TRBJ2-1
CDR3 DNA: TGTGCCAGCAGCCGTAGCGGGAGGACTACCTACAATGAGCAGTTCTTC
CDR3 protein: CASSRSGRTTYNEQFF

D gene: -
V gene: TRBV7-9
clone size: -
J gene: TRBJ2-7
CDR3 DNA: TGTGCCAGCAGCCGAGATCTAGGGGTTTCCTACGAGCAGTACTTC
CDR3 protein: CASSRDLGVSYEQYF

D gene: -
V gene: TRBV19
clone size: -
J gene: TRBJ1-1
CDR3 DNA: TGTGCCAGTAGTCAAGAACGGGGCACTGAAGCTTTCTTT
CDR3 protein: CASSQERGTEAFF

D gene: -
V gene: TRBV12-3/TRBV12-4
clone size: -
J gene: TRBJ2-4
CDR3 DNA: TGTGCCAGCAGGTTGGGCGCGAACATTCAGTACTTC
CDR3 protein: CASRLGANIQYF

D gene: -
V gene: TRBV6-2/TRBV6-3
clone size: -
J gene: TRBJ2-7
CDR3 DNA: TGTGCCAGCAGCAGACAGGTACTCTACGAGCAGTACTTC
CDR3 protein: CASSRQVLYEQYF

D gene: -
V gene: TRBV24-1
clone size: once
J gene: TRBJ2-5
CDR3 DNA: TGTGCCACCAGTGTAGGTGGTCAGGGGCGGGAGACCCAGTACTTC
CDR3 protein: CATSVGGQGRETQYF